These 2 T cell receptor beta chains share one sample of origin, sequenced in a study of control samples from healthy donors and cancer patients. Produced via immunoSEQ multiplex PCR; TCRdb's table is partial and in-frame only. Found here are fewer than 110,000 clones, approximately 90% of them singletons; the top ten hold approximately 7.8%. Specimen: blood. The receptors stem from a man younger than 45 in good health.

The chain has TRBV5-5 and TRBJ2-7; maybe TRBD1 (6 bases). The CDR3 consists of 15 residues. Germline V gene sequence: CDR1 SGHKS, CDR2 YYEKEE (reference sequence). Trimming took off 2 bases at V and 2 bases at J, with 14 bases between the two ends. CDR3 sequence reads: CASSFIQGIPYEQYV. DNA for the CDR3: TGTGCCAGCAGCTTCATACAGGGTATCCCCTACGAGCAGTACGTC.

The rearrangement uses TRBV7-8 and TRBJ2-3; 8 bases map to TRBD1. The germline gives CDR1 SGHVS, CDR2 FQNEAQ. With 4 bases clipped from V and 3 bases from J, the junction kept 6 bases outside the gene matches. The CDR3 is 15 amino acids. The CDR3 sequence is CASSSTGAETDTQYF. The CDR3 DNA reads as TGTGCCAGCAGCTCGACAGGGGCCGAAACAGATACGCAGTATTTT.